The 14 T cell receptor beta chains reported below all come from one sample, sequenced in a study of T-cell memory formation after mild COVID-19. TCRdb passed the 5' RACE reads through MiXCR, listing each CDR3 protein once. This sample has under 150,000 distinct CDR3 sequences; more than 15% occur once, and the top ten carry 11% to 15%. The sequenced sample consisted of PBMCs or a T cell subset sorted from them (not recorded which). These receptors originate from an adult woman who had mild COVID-19 (a few samples of this study predate the infection). Cell type and time point are not known.

The V call is TRBV7-9, the J call TRBJ1-2; D gene uncertain. Germline CDR1 SEHNR, CDR2 FQNEAQ (reference sequence). The CDR3 spans 14 residues. Trimming removed 4 bases at V and 0 bases at J, with 9 bases between. The CDR3 coding sequence is TGTGCCAGCAGCTCCTACCGGTCTAACTATGGCTACACCTTC. Encoded protein: CASSSYRSNYGYTF.

This clonotype was counted a few times. The chain links TRBV29-1 to TRBJ1-3; D unresolved. Trimming took off 6 bases at V and 0 bases at J, with 12 bases between the two ends. The CDR3 covers 14 residues. CDR1 and CDR2 (germline): SQVTM, ANQGSEA. The CDR3 loop reads CSVSDPSSGNTIYF. The DNA of the CDR3 is TGCAGCGTCTCAGACCCGAGCTCTGGAAACACCATATATTTT. The complete variable domain, with remaining parts taken from reference TRBV29-1 and TRBJ1-3, reads SAVISQKPSRDICQRGTSLTIQCQVDSQVTMMFWYRQQPGQSLTLIATANQGSEATYESGFVIDKFPISRPNLTFSTLTVSNMSPEDSSIYLCSVSDPSSGNTIYFGEGSWLTVV.

This clonotype occurred many times. This rearrangement joins TRBV5-5 to TRBJ2-1; maybe TRBD1 (5 bases). V was trimmed by 0 bases and J by 0 bases, leaving 7 bases between them. The CDR3 is 15 residues long. Per the germline V gene, CDR1 is SGHKS and CDR2 is YYEKEE (reference sequence). CDR3 bases: TGTGCCAGCAGCTTGGGACAGAGCTCCTACAATGAGCAGTTCTTC. Protein product: CASSLGQSSYNEQFF.

The table lists this clonotype with a few counts. CDR3 bases: TGTGCCAGCAGCTTAGTCCACACTGAAGCTTTCTTT. Translation: CASSLVHTEAFF. The chain recombines TRBV7-9 with TRBJ1-1; no firm D call. Germline CDR1 is SEHNR and CDR2 is FQNEAQ (reference sequence). The length of the CDR3 is 12 residues. V gave up 1 base and J gave up 3 bases, with 3 bases separating them.

The sample holds a few counts of this clonotype. V is TRBV29-1 and J is TRBJ2-4; tentatively, D is TRBD1 (6 bases). Deletions cut 6 bases from V and 3 bases from J, with 9 bases between. The V gene's germline CDR1 is SQVTM and CDR2 ANQGSEA. This CDR3 has 12 amino acids. The CDR3 spells CSVRTVKNIQYF. The CDR3 coding sequence is TGCAGCGTAAGGACAGTCAAAAACATTCAGTACTTC.

Only a few counts were recorded for this clonotype. The rearrangement links TRBV20-1 to TRBJ1-1; 8 bases match TRBD1. The CDR3 loop spans 13 amino acids. V lost 6 bases, J lost 5 bases, and 8 bases stayed unmatched. Per germline, CDR1 DFQATT and CDR2 SNEGSKA (reference sequence). The CDR3 loop reads CSARWTGRTEAFF. The CDR3 region has the DNA TGCAGTGCCCGTTGGACAGGGAGAACTGAAGCTTTCTTT.

The V and J genes are TRBV5-1 and TRBJ2-2; 8 positions match TRBD1. Germline V gene sequence: CDR1 SGHRS, CDR2 YFSETQ. The length of the CDR3 is 18 residues. J gave up 5 bases and V 4 bases, and 16 bases lay outside the gene matches. The CDR3 region has the DNA TGCGCCAGCAGCCTCCGGGACAGGTCTGGGGGGCAGACCGGGGAGCTGTTTTTT. This sequence encodes CASSLRDRSGGQTGELFF.

This clonotype was found a few times. This chain uses TRBV24-1 with TRBJ2-5; 9 nucleotides line up with TRBD2. The CDR3 length is 15 residues. Germline CDR1 is KGHDR and CDR2 is SFDVKD. V was clipped by 0 bases and J by 5 bases; unmatched bases: 3. The CDR3 coding sequence is TGTGCCACCAGTGATTTGACTAGCGGGCGGGAGACCCAGTACTTC. Amino acid sequence: CATSDLTSGRETQYF.

The V and J genes are TRBV6-1 and TRBJ2-7; D gene uncertain. Trimming shortened V by 7 bases and J by 6 bases, and 1 base separated the two germline ends. CDR3 length equals 8 residues. Germline lookup yields CDR1 MNHNS and CDR2 SASEGT. CDR3 in amino acids: CASTEQYF. In DNA form, the CDR3 reads TGTGCCAGCACCGAGCAGTACTTC.

This clonotype was detected many times. This chain joins TRBV7-9 and TRBJ2-3, with TRBD2 matching over 7 bases. V was pared by 5 bases and J by 6 bases, with 8 bases of the junction left unmatched. The CDR3 contains 14 residues. CDR1 is SEHNR, CDR2 FQNEAQ, per germline (reference sequence). CDR3 loop: CASSKSGASDTQYF. The CDR3 DNA follows: TGTGCCAGCAGCAAAAGCGGGGCGAGCGATACGCAGTATTTT.

In this sample, this clonotype turned up many times. The chain recombines TRBV12-3 or TRBV12-4 with TRBJ2-7; D unclear. The CDR3 sequence is 13 residues long. V lost 3 bases and J lost 2, with 8 bases in between. The CDR3 reads CASSFSQPYEQYF. CDR3 sequence (DNA): TGTGCCAGCAGTTTCAGTCAGCCCTACGAGCAGTACTTC.

This clonotype was observed many times. The chain couples TRBV20-1 to TRBJ1-1; maybe TRBD1 (5 bases). Trimming removed 4 bases at V and 11 bases at J, with 20 bases between. Germline V CDR1 and CDR2: DFQATT, SNEGSKA (reference sequence). The CDR3 loop spans 13 amino acids. The CDR3 protein is CSATTENGRRAFF. Written as DNA, the CDR3 is TGCAGTGCTACGACAGAGAACGGGAGGAGGGCTTTCTTT.

This clonotype was found a few times. The chain carries TRBV19 and TRBJ2-2; no firm D call. V was cut by 7 bases and J by 1 base, with 10 bases left in between. Per germline, CDR1 LNHDA and CDR2 SQIVND (reference sequence). The CDR3 has 14 residues. CDR3 sequence: CASNSLGNTGELFF. For the CDR3, the DNA is TGTGCCAGTAATTCACTGGGGAACACCGGGGAGCTGTTTTTT.

This clonotype showed up many times. The chain employs TRBV27 and TRBJ2-3; D could derive from TRBD1 or TRBD2 (5 bases each). Germline V lookup: CDR1 MNHEY, CDR2 SMNVEV (reference sequence). V was pared by 5 bases and J by 4 bases, with 10 bases between. The CDR3 is 13 residues long. For the CDR3, the DNA is TGTGCCAGCAGTCCGGGGACCTCAGATACGCAGTATTTT. Its translation: CASSPGTSDTQYF.